This T cell receptor beta chain stems from a study of naive and memory T cell subsets. Whole-study findings and limits: The RNA method is potentially sensitive to activation and differentiation changes.

The CDR3 is 14 amino acids. V was shortened by 3 bases and J by 0 bases, with 10 bases between the two germline ends. CDR1 and CDR2 (germline): DFQATT, SNEGSKA (reference sequence). Amplification of ligated cDNA took four PCR rounds with SP2 and nested alpha and beta constant primers. Reverse transcription of blood and skin TCR RNA was primed at alpha and beta constant regions. One entry per CDR3 protein, called by TCRdb with MiXCR from the 5' RACE reads. The sample yields about 32,000 distinct CDR3 sequences, around 17% seen once. An oligonucleotide containing a UMI was ligated to the 3' end of TCR cDNA. Adult healthy volunteers gave 2.5 ml peripheral blood for whole-blood RNA. This clonotype was counted many times. What it recognizes is unknown.

The source of this sequence is a female donor in good health. This chain joins TRBV20-1 and TRBJ2-3; a weak D match, TRBD2 (5 bases). The CDR3 loop is CSASRTGSTDTQYF. CDR3 in DNA: TGCAGTGCTAGTCGGACTGGAAGCACAGATACGCAGTATTTT.